The T cell receptor beta chain described here comes from a study of shared clonotypes between healthy human individuals. As for the study in general: Two women and a few men aged 18 to 49 made up the donors. Each donor's CD4 naive and CD4 memory cells filled three plates apiece, CD8 naive two, and CD8 memory one.

To note about this clone: What it recognizes is unknown.

General study findings and limits: Generally, naive subsets (rather than memory subsets) showed larger estimated richness.

Data came from immunoSEQ multiplex PCR; TCRdb stores just in-frame clones and leaves some out. The repertoire holds 2,500,000 or so clones, with just under 95% as singletons. Germline assignment: CDR1 SNHLY and CDR2 FYNNEI. CDR3 length equals 15 residues. Trimming shortened V by 9 bases and J by 2 bases, and 19 bases separated the two germline ends. The gene calls are TRBV2 and TRBJ1-2, with D perhaps TRBD1 (5 bases). The sequencing sample was made of naive CD4+ T cells from PBMCs. This sample's subset: CD45RA+ positively selected. The TCR sequence derives from a man in his late teens or twenties in good health. Some clones in this sample may be carry-over from other donors' samples. CDR3: CASSTERLINYGYTF. Written as DNA, the CDR3 is TGTGCCAGTTCGACAGAAAGACTTATCAACTATGGCTACACCTTC.